Below, one T cell receptor (beta chain) is given with its context. This record comes from a study of OX40 agonist ivuxolimab in advanced cancers. Data came from immunoSEQ multiplex PCR; TCRdb stores just in-frame clones and leaves some out. The top ten clones hold approximately 14% of a sample with more than 60,000 clones, roughly 94% of them seen once. The CDR3 has 15 amino acids. Germline lookup yields CDR1 LGHNA and CDR2 YSLEER. With V trimmed by 1 base and J by 4 bases, 4 bases remained unmatched. The sequenced sample was CD4+ or CD8+ T cells sorted from blood, obtained in a trial of the OX40 agonist ivuxolimab. The chain is built from TRBV4-3 and TRBJ2-7; 10 bases agree with TRBD2. This receptor was obtained from an adult with an advanced solid tumor such as melanoma, head and neck, liver or kidney cancer. CDR3 protein: CASSQGRTSGYEQYF. The DNA of the CDR3 is TGCGCCAGCAGCCAAGGTCGGACTAGCGGTTACGAGCAGTACTTC.